Shown below are 27 T cell receptor beta chains from a single sample sequenced in a study of blood T cell repertoires in COVID-19. Repertoires were generated with immunoSEQ multiplex PCR, while TCRdb's copy carries only in-frame clones and drops some. The table includes roughly 140,000 clones, roughly 88% detected once. The sequencing input was PBMCs or T cells enriched from blood (not recorded which). The receptors come from a woman aged 25 to 39 with acute COVID-19.

Sample share makes this clone large. The chain combines TRBV11-2 with TRBJ2-7; the D is unclear. The CDR3 totals 11 residues. V was pared by 2 bases and J by 10 bases, with 9 bases between. Germline V gene lookup returns CDR1 SGHAT and CDR2 FQNNGV. The CDR3 sequence: CASSLLGEQYF. The CDR3 DNA reads as TGTGCCAGCAGCTTACTCGGAGAACAGTACTTC. Combining the CDR3 with reference TRBV11-2 and TRBJ2-7 gives the whole variable domain EAGVAQSPRYKIIEKRQSVAFWCNPISGHATLYWYQQILGQGPKLLIQFQNNGVVDDSQLPKDRFSAERLKGVDSTLKIQPAKLEDSAVYLCASSLLGEQYFGPGTRLTVT.

This clone was seen a single time. This chain links TRBV28 with TRBJ2-1, with D possibly matching TRBD1 (6 bases). The CDR3 spans 15 residues. Trimming pared 1 base from V and 6 bases from J, leaving 13 bases between. Per the germline V gene, CDR1 is MDHEN and CDR2 is SYDVKM. CDR3 DNA: TGTGCCAGCAGTTTATTCAGGACAGTATCCAATGAGCAGTTCTTC. Translating it yields CASSLFRTVSNEQFF.

The chain joins TRBV24-1 to TRBJ2-2, with a possible D match to TRBD1 (5 bases). V lost 5 bases to trimming and J lost 4 bases, with 7 bases between them. The CDR3 length is 13 residues. Germline V gene sequence: CDR1 KGHDR, CDR2 SFDVKD. CDR3 region: CATSAQGTGELFF. In nucleotides, the CDR3 is TGTGCCACCAGTGCCCAGGGCACCGGGGAGCTGTTTTTT.

This clone has a handful of counts. This chain uses TRBV25-1 with TRBJ2-5; TRBD1 matches at 8 bases. CDR1 is MGHDK, CDR2 SYGVNS, per germline. The CDR3 loop spans 14 amino acids. With V trimmed by 2 bases and J by 4 bases, 3 bases remained unmatched. The chain's CDR3 is CASSEARGRETQYF. The CDR3 coding sequence is TGTGCCAGCAGTGAAGCCAGGGGGCGAGAGACCCAGTACTTC. Full variable domain (remainder filled in from reference TRBV25-1 and TRBJ2-5): EADIYQTPRYLVIGTGKKITLECSQTMGHDKMYWYQQDPGMELHLIHYSYGVNSTEKGDLSSESTVSRIRTEHFPLTLESARPSHTSQYLCASSEARGRETQYFGPGTRLLVL.

The chain has TRBV29-1 and TRBJ2-2; D ambiguous. V lost 7 bases, J lost 1 base, and 13 bases lay in between. In germline, CDR1 is SQVTM, CDR2 ANQGSEA. The CDR3 runs 14 residues. CDR3 DNA: TGCAGCGCTATGGAGCTGGGGAACACCGGGGAGCTGTTTTTT. Residues: CSAMELGNTGELFF.

This chain joins TRBV7-2 and TRBJ2-7; no clear D gene. V was shortened by 4 bases and J by 2 bases, with 6 bases between the two germline ends. The CDR3 totals 12 residues. Germline CDR1 SGHTA, CDR2 FQGNSA. The CDR3 bases are TGTGCCAGCAGCTCCTACGCCTACGAGCAGTACTTC. Residues: CASSSYAYEQYF.

V is TRBV14 and J is TRBJ2-1, with 11 bases matching TRBD2. The germline V gene has CDR1 SGHDN and CDR2 FVKESK. J gave up 4 bases and V 4 bases, and 9 bases lay outside the gene matches. The CDR3 is 17 amino acids. DNA for the CDR3: TGTGCCAGCAGCCTTGAGTTTCTAGCGGGAGGTTACAATGAGCAGTTCTTC. It translates to CASSLEFLAGGYNEQFF.

V is TRBV18 and J is TRBJ2-7, with D unclear. Trimming stripped 0 bases from V and 0 bases from J, with 9 bases between. This CDR3 comprises 15 residues. Germline CDR1 KGHSH, CDR2 LQKENI. In nucleotides, the CDR3 is TGTGCCAGCTCACCACCTACACGAAGCTCCTACGAGCAGTACTTC. This codes for CASSPPTRSSYEQYF.

V and J are TRBV13 and TRBJ2-1; 15 bases match TRBD2. The V gene's germline CDR1 is PRHDT and CDR2 FYEKMQ (reference sequence). The CDR3 covers 16 residues. The V segment lost 5 bases and the J segment 7 bases; nucleotides outside the gene matches: 6. The CDR3 is CASSTRTSGRENEQFF. The CDR3, as DNA: TGTGCCAGCAGCACCCGGACTAGCGGGAGGGAAAATGAGCAGTTCTTC.

The chain links TRBV9 to TRBJ1-4; D is undetermined. CDR1 and CDR2 (germline): SGDLS, YYNGEE. This CDR3 has 15 amino acids. Deletions cut 3 bases from V and 6 bases from J, with 15 bases between. CDR3 nucleotide sequence: TGTGCCAGCAGCGGTCAACAGAGCCCCGATGAAAAACTGTTTTTT. Its protein is CASSGQQSPDEKLFF.

This clone has a single count. V and J are TRBV11-2 and TRBJ2-2; D is unclear. CDR3 length equals 15 residues. CDR1 and CDR2 (germline): SGHAT, FQNNGV. V shed 1 base and J shed 3 bases, with 9 bases lying between them. CDR3: CASSLVGKHTGELFF. The DNA for the CDR3 is TGTGCCAGCAGCTTAGTGGGCAAACACACCGGGGAGCTGTTTTTT. The whole variable domain, filled in from reference TRBV11-2 and TRBJ2-2, reads EAGVAQSPRYKIIEKRQSVAFWCNPISGHATLYWYQQILGQGPKLLIQFQNNGVVDDSQLPKDRFSAERLKGVDSTLKIQPAKLEDSAVYLCASSLVGKHTGELFFGEGSRLTVL.

This chain links TRBV7-2 with TRBJ2-1; 8 bases align to TRBD2. This CDR3 spans 14 amino acids. Germline CDR1 is SGHTA and CDR2 is FQGNSA. V shed 6 bases, J shed 3 bases, and the junction held 4 bases outside the gene matches. CDR3 sequence (DNA): TGTGCCAGCAGTAGCGGGGTGATCTACAATGAGCAGTTCTTC. Residues: CASSSGVIYNEQFF.

The chain couples TRBV10-2 to TRBJ1-2; D not certain. The ends were cut back, 6 bases at V and 4 bases at J, with 12 bases in the middle. Germline values: CDR1 WSHSY, CDR2 SAAADI. This CDR3 spans 13 amino acids. CDR3 in DNA: TGCGCCAGCAGACCTACGATGAGCTATGGCTACACCTTC. It is translated as CASRPTMSYGYTF.

This clone has a single count. This chain links TRBV28 with TRBJ1-1, with D maybe TRBD1 (6 bases). The CDR3 extends over 14 amino acids. V lost 7 bases, J lost 4 bases, and 16 bases lay in between. Germline V gene data show CDR1 as MDHEN and CDR2 as SYDVKM. As DNA, the CDR3 is TGTGCCAGCAAGGGGGGGCTTTTACTCACTGAAGCTTTCTTT. Translating gives CASKGGLLLTEAFF.

The chain recombines TRBV5-1 with TRBJ1-2; no clear D gene. V lost 1 base, J lost 0 bases, and 7 bases lay in between. This CDR3 is 14 amino acids long. The V gene's germline CDR1 is SGHRS and CDR2 YFSETQ. CDR3 in DNA: TGCGCCAGCAGCTTGACACCATCTAACTATGGCTACACCTTC. As protein: CASSLTPSNYGYTF.

V usage is TRBV30 and J usage is TRBJ2-3; D remains ambiguous. V lost 4 bases to trimming and J lost 6 bases, with 8 bases between them. This CDR3 comprises 11 residues. Germline V gene sequence: CDR1 GTSNPN, CDR2 SVGIG (reference sequence). DNA of the CDR3: TGTGCCTGGACCGGGTTGGATACGCAGTATTTT. This codes for CAWTGLDTQYF.

The chain uses TRBV5-1 and TRBJ2-3; 11 bases align to TRBD2. After removal of 4 bases from V and 5 bases from J, the junction contained 12 bases not matched to a gene. The CDR3 is 17 amino acids. Germline CDR1 reads SGHRS; CDR2 reads YFSETQ. The CDR3 DNA sequence: TGCGCCAGCAGCGAAACGCCCCTAGCGGGAGGTGGAGATACGCAGTATTTT. It codes for CASSETPLAGGGDTQYF.

The CDR3 DNA is TGTGCCAGCAGTGCCCCGGGTGTCCGGGGCGAGCAGTACTTC. This codes for CASSAPGVRGEQYF. The chain combines TRBV28 with TRBJ2-7; tentative D call: TRBD2 (5 bases). Trimming left V 5 bases short and J 6 bases short, with 17 bases between. CDR1 and CDR2 (germline): MDHEN, SYDVKM. The CDR3 extends over 14 amino acids.

This rearrangement joins TRBV5-1 to TRBJ2-3, with a tentative D call TRBD1 (5 bases). This CDR3 is 15 amino acids long. V lost 0 bases and J lost 2, with 10 bases in between. Germline loops: CDR1 SGHRS, CDR2 YFSETQ. The CDR3, as DNA: TGCGCCAGCAGCTTGGGACAGAAACCCACAGATACGCAGTATTTT. Translation gives CASSLGQKPTDTQYF.

This clone appeared once. The chain joins TRBV2 to TRBJ1-4; D not certain. Trimming took off 7 bases at V and 4 bases at J, with 10 bases between the two ends. The CDR3 is 13 amino acids. CDR1 SNHLY and CDR2 FYNNEI come from the germline V gene. The DNA of the CDR3 is TGTGCCAGCAACACCAGGATTAATGAAAAACTGTTTTTT. Amino acids: CASNTRINEKLFF.

The genes are TRBV28 and TRBJ1-6; TRBD1 agrees at 7 bases. Losses at the gene ends were 5 bases for V and 9 bases for J; bases not matched to a gene: 13. Germline V gives CDR1 MDHEN, CDR2 SYDVKM. The CDR3 spans 16 residues. The CDR3 bases are TGTGCCAGCAGTGAGAACAGGGGTGGCCTTCCTTCACCCCTCCACTTT. Residues: CASSENRGGLPSPLHF.

This clone was counted a single time. The rearrangement uses TRBV7-9 and TRBJ1-1; tentatively, D is TRBD1 (6 bases). Deletions cut 5 bases from V and 3 bases from J, with 7 bases between. The germline gives CDR1 SEHNR, CDR2 FQNEAQ (reference sequence). CDR3 length: 12 amino acids. CDR3 amino acids: CASSRTDTEAFF. The DNA for the CDR3 is TGTGCCAGCAGCAGGACAGACACTGAAGCTTTCTTT.

This chain connects TRBV5-5 to TRBJ2-1; 12 bases match TRBD2. Germline V gives CDR1 SGHKS, CDR2 YYEKEE (reference sequence). V shed 6 bases and J 3 bases; nucleotides not matched to a gene: 10. This CDR3 region has 17 residues. The CDR3 region is CASKNGTSGLLYNEQFF. DNA for the CDR3: TGTGCCAGCAAGAACGGGACTAGCGGGCTACTCTACAATGAGCAGTTCTTC.

The J gene is TRBJ1-1, the V gene TRBV11-2; 10 bases line up with TRBD1. CDR1 SGHAT and CDR2 FQNNGV come from the germline V gene. This CDR3 is built from 16 residues. J lost 1 base, V lost 5 bases, and 7 bases had no gene match. The CDR3 DNA follows: TGTGCCAGCAGCCCACTCGGGACAGGGGAGAACACTGAAGCTTTCTTT. Residues: CASSPLGTGENTEAFF.

V usage is TRBV4-1 and J usage is TRBJ2-7; 9 bases map to TRBD2. The V and J ends lost 0 bases and 2 bases, in that order; junction bases with no gene match: 11. The CDR3 has 18 amino acids. In germline, CDR1 is MGHRA, CDR2 YSYEKL. The CDR3 here is CASSQDHIVAGEAYEQYF. For the CDR3, the DNA is TGCGCCAGCAGCCAAGACCATATTGTAGCGGGAGAGGCCTACGAGCAGTACTTC.

The chain joins TRBV19 to TRBJ1-5; no clear D. CDR1 is LNHDA and CDR2 is SQIVND in the germline V gene (reference sequence). This CDR3 contains 15 residues. V lost 0 bases and J lost 9, with 15 bases in between. The chain's CDR3 is CASSIDPRWRLPQHF. The CDR3 DNA follows: TGTGCCAGTAGTATAGATCCGAGGTGGAGACTGCCCCAGCATTTT.

J is TRBJ1-2 and V is TRBV2, with D perhaps matching TRBD1 (6 bases). Trimming cost V 2 bases and J 7 bases, with 11 bases left between them. The CDR3 length is 13 residues. Germline V gene data show CDR1 as SNHLY and CDR2 as FYNNEI. The CDR3 DNA sequence: TGTGCCAGCAGTGAACTGGGGGCGGTTGGCTACACCTTC. Its protein is CASSELGAVGYTF. Supplemented by reference TRBV2 and TRBJ1-2, the full variable domain reads EPEVTQTPSHQVTQMGQEVILRCVPISNHLYFYWYRQILGQKVEFLVSFYNNEISEKSEIFDDQFSVERPDGSNFTLKIRSTKLEDSAMYFCASSELGAVGYTFGSGTRLTVV.